This T cell receptor (beta chain) is from a study of T cells in localized non-small cell lung cancer. Notes on the study in general: Higher blood T cell density went with longer overall survival. Appearances in adjacent lung were noted for a median about 50 of the top 100 tumor clones.

V gave up 5 bases and J gave up 4 bases, with 15 bases separating them. Germline assignment: CDR1 SGHNT and CDR2 YENEEA. The CDR3 sequence is 14 residues long. TCRdb's table, derived via immunoSEQ multiplex PCR, lists solely in-frame clones and lacks some. Among about 1,800 clones listed, 20% to 25% were seen once. For this clone: Its antigen is currently unknown.

The chain carries TRBV11-3 and TRBJ2-7, with TRBD1 as a possible D gene (6 bases). The sample was normal lung tissue next to the tumor, taken before any cancer treatment. The source is a man between 40 and 69 years old with stage II lung adenocarcinoma. DNA of the CDR3: TGTGCCAGCAGCCTAGGGGACATTGCTTACGAGCAGTACTTC. This translates into CASSLGDIAYEQYF. Based on the CDR3 plus reference TRBV11-3 and TRBJ2-7, the full variable domain is EAGVVQSPRYKIIEKKQPVAFWCNPISGHNTLYWYLQNLGQGPELLIRYENEEAVDDSQLPKDRFSAERLKGVDSTLKIQPAELGDSAVYLCASSLGDIAYEQYFGPGTRLTVT.